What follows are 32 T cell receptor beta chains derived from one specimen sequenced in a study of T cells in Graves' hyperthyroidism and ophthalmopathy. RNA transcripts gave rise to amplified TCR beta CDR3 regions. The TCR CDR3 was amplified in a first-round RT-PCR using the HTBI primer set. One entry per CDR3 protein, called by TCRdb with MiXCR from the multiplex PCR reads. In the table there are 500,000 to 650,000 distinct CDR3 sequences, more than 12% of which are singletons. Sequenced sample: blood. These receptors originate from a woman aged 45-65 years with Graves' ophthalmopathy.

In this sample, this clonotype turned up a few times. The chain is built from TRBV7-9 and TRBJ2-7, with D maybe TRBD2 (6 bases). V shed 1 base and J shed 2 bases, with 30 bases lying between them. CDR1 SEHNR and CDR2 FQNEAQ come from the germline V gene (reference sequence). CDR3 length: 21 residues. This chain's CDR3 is CASSLELGEEVAEAAPYEQYF. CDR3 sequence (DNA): TGTGCCAGCAGCTTAGAGTTGGGTGAGGAAGTAGCGGAGGCTGCCCCCTACGAGCAGTACTTC. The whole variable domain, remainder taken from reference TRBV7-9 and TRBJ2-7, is DTGVSQNPRHKITKRGQNVTFRCDPISEHNRLYWYRQTLGQGPEFLTYFQNEAQLEKSRLLSDRFSAERPKGSFSTLEIQRTEQGDSAMYLCASSLELGEEVAEAAPYEQYFGPGTRLTVT.

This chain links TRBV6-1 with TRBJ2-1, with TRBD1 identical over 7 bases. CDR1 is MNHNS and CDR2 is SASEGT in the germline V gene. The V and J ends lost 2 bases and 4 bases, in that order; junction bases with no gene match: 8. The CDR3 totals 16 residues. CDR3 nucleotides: TGTGCCAGCAGTGAACTACAGGGGACGCCTTACAATGAGCAGTTCTTC. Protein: CASSELQGTPYNEQFF.

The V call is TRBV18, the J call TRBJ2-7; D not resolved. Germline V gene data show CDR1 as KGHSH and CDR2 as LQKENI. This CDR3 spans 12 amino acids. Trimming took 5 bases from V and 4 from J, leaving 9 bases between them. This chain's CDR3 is CASSTDRYEQYF. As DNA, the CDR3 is TGTGCCAGCTCAACGGATAGGTACGAGCAGTACTTC.

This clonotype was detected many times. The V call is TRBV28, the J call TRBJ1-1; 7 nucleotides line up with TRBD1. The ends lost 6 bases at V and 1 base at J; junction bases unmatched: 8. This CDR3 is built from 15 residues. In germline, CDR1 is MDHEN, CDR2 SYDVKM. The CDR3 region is CASRPLTGSNTEAFF. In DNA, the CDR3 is TGTGCCAGCAGACCCCTGACAGGGTCGAACACTGAAGCTTTCTTT.

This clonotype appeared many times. The DNA of the CDR3 is TGTGCCAGCTCAAGTGGACAGTCAAATACGCAGTATTTT. Amino acids: CASSSGQSNTQYF. This chain links TRBV18 with TRBJ2-3, with D possibly matching TRBD1 (6 bases). This CDR3 spans 13 amino acids. Germline CDR1 and CDR2: KGHSH and LQKENI. Trimming left V 5 bases short and J 7 bases short, with 13 bases between.

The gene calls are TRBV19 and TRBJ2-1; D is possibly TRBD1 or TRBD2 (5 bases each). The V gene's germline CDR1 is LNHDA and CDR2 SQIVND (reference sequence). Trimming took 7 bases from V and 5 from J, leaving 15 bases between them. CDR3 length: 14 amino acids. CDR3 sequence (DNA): TGTGCCAGTAACTCCGGGACGGACCACAATGAGCAGTTCTTC. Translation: CASNSGTDHNEQFF.

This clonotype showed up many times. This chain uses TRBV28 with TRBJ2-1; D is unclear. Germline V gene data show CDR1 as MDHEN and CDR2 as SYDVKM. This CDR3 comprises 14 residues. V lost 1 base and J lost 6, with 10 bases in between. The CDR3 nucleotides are TGTGCCAGCAGTTTATTATTTAGTCCCAATGAGCAGTTCTTC. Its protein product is CASSLLFSPNEQFF.

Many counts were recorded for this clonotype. CDR3 residues: CASSRGGTGQPQHF. In DNA, the CDR3 is TGTGCCAGCTCCAGAGGGGGCACAGGTCAGCCCCAGCATTTT. The chain uses TRBV28 and TRBJ1-5; TRBD1 agrees at 7 bases. The CDR3 covers 14 residues. Germline values: CDR1 MDHEN, CDR2 SYDVKM. The V and J ends lost 8 bases and 6 bases, in that order; junction bases with no gene match: 10.

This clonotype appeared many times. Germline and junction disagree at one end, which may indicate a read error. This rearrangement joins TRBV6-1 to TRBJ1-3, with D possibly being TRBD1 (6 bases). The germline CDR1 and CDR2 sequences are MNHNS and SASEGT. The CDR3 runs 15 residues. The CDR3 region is CASSTDRSSRNTIYF. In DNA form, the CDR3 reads TGTGCCAGCAGCACCGACAGGTCCTCTCGAAACACCATATATTTT.

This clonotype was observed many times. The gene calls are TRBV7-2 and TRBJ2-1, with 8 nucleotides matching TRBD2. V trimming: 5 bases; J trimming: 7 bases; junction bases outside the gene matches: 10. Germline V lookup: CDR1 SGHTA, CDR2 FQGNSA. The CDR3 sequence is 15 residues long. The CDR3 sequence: CASSPASGGGNEQFF. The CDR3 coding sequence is TGTGCCAGCAGCCCGGCCAGCGGGGGAGGAAATGAGCAGTTCTTC. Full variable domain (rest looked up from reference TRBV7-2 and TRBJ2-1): GAGVSQSPSNKVTEKGKDVELRCDPISGHTALYWYRQSLGQGLEFLIYFQGNSAPDKSGLPSDRFSAERTGGSVSTLTIQRTQQEDSAVYLCASSPASGGGNEQFFGPGTRLTVL.

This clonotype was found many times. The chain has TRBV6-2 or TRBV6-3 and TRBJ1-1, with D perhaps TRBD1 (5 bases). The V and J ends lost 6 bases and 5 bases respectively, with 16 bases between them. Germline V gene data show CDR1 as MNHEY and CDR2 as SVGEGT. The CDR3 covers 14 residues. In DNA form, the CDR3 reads TGTGCCAGCAGCCCCGCTGAGAAGGGGACTGAAGCTTTCTTT. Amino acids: CASSPAEKGTEAFF.

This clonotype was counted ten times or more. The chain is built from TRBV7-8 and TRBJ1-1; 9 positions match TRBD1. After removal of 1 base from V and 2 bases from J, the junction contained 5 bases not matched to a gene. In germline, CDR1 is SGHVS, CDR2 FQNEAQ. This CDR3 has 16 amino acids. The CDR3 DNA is TGTGCCAGCAGCTTAGTACAGGGGGCTTCTAACACTGAAGCTTTCTTT. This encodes CASSLVQGASNTEAFF.

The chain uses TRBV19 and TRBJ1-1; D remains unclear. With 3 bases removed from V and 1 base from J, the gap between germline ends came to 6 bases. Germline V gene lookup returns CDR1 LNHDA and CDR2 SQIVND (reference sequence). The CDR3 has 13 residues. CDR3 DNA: TGTGCCAGTAGTATTTTCGAGAACACTGAAGCTTTCTTT. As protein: CASSIFENTEAFF.

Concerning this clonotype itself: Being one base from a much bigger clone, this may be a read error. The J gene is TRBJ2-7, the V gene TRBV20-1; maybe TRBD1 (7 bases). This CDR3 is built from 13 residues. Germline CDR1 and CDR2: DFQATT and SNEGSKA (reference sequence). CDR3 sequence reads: CSARQGGSYEQCF. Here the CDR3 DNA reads TGCAGTGCTAGGCAGGGGGGCTCCTACGAGCAGTGCTTC.

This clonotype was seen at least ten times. In DNA, the CDR3 is TGTGCCAGCAGTTCCTACGAGCGGGGCACAGATACGCAGTATTTT. Translating gives CASSSYERGTDTQYF. V usage is TRBV6-2 or TRBV6-3 and J usage is TRBJ2-3; possibly TRBD2 for D (6 bases). CDR1 and CDR2 (germline): MNHEY, SVGEGT. The CDR3 consists of 15 residues. V dropped 4 bases and J dropped 1 base, with 12 bases sitting between them.

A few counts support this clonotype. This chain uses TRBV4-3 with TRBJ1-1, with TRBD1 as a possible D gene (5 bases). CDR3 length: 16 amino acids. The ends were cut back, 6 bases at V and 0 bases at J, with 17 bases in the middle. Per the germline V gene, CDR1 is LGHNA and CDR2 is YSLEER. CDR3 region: CASRRTPGVLNTEAFF. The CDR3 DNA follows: TGCGCCAGCAGACGTACCCCGGGGGTCTTGAACACTGAAGCTTTCTTT.

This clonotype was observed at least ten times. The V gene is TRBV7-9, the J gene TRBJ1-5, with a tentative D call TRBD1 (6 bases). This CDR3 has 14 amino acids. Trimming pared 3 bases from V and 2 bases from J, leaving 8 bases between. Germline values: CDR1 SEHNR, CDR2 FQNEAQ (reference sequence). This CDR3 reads CASSLDSRNQPQHF. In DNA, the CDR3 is TGTGCCAGCAGCTTGGACAGTCGCAATCAGCCCCAGCATTTT.

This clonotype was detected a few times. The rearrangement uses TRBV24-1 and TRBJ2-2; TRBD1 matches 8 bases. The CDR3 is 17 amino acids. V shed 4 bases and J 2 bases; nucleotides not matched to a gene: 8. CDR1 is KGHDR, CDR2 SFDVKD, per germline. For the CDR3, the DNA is TGTGCCACCAGTGACAAACCGGGACAGGAAAACACCGGGGAGCTGTTTTTT. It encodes CATSDKPGQENTGELFF.

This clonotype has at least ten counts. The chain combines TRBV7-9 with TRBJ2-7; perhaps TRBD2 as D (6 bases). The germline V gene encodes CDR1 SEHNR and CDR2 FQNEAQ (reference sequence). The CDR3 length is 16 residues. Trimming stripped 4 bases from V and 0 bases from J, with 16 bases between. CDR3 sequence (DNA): TGTGCCAGCAGCTCCCGGGGGTCCTTTAGCTCCTACGAGCAGTACTTC. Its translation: CASSSRGSFSSYEQYF.

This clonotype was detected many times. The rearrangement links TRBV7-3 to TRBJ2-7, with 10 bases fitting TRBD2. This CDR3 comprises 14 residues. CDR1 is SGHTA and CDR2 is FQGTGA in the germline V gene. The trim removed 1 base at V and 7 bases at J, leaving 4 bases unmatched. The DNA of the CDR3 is TGTGCCAGCAGCTTAAGTCCTAGCGGGAGTGAGCAGTACTTC. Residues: CASSLSPSGSEQYF.

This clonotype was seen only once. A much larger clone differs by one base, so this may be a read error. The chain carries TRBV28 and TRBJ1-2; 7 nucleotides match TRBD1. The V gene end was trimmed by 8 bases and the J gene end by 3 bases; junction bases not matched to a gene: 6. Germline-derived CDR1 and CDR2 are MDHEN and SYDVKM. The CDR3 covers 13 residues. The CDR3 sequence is CASGTTGDYGYTF. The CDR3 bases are TGTGCCAGCGGGACAACAGGGGACTATGGCTACACCTTC.

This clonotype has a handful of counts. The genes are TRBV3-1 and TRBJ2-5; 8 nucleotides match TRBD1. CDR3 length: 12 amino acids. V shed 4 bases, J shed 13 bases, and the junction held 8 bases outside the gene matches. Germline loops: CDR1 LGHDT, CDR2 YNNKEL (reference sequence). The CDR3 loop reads CASSRNGQGLYF. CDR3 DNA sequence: TGTGCCAGCAGCCGGAATGGACAGGGCCTGTACTTC.

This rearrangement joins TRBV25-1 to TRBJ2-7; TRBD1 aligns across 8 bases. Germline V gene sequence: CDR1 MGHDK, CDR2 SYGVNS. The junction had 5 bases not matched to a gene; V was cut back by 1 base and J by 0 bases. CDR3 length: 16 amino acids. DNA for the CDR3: TGTGCCAGCAGTGAATTAGAAGGACAGGGCTCCTACGAGCAGTACTTC. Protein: CASSELEGQGSYEQYF.

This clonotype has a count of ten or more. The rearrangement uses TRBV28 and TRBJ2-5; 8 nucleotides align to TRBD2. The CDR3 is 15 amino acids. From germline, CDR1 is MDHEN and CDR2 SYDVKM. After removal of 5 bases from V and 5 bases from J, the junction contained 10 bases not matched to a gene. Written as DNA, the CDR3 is TGTGCCAGCAGTGATCCGGGACTAGGACGGGAGACCCAGTACTTC. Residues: CASSDPGLGRETQYF.

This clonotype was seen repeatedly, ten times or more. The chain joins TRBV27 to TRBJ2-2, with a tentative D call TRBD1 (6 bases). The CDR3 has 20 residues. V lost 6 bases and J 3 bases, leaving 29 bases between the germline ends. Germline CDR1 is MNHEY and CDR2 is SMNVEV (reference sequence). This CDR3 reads CASRPTLLQGTGKDTGELFF. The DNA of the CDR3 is TGTGCCAGCAGGCCTACCCTCCTTCAGGGAACAGGGAAGGACACCGGGGAGCTGTTTTTT.

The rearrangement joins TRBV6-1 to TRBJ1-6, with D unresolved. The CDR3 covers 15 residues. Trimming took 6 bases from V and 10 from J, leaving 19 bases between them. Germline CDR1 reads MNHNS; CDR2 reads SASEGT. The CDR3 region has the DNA TGTGCCAGCAGCCCTTACGATCGACAACGGTCACCCCTCCACTTT. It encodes CASSPYDRQRSPLHF.

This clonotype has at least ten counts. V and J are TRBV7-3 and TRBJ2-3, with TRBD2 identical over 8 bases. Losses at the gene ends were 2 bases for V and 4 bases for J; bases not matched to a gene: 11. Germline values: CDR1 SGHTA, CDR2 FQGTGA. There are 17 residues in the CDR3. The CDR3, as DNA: TGTGCCAGCAGCTTAGAGGGCGGGAGGACTATATCAGATACGCAGTATTTT. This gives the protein CASSLEGGRTISDTQYF. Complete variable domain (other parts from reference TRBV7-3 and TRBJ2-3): GAGVSQTPSNKVTEKGKYVELRCDPISGHTALYWYRQSLGQGPEFLIYFQGTGAADDSGLPNDRFFAVRPEGSVSTLKIQRTERGDSAVYLCASSLEGGRTISDTQYFGPGTRLTVL.

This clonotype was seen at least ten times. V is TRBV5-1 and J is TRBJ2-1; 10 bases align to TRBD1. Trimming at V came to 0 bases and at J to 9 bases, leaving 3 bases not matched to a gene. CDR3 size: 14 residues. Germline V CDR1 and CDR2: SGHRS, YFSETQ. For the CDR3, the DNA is TGCGCCAGCAGCTTGGCTGACAGGGGGCGTGAGCAGTTCTTC. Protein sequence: CASSLADRGREQFF.

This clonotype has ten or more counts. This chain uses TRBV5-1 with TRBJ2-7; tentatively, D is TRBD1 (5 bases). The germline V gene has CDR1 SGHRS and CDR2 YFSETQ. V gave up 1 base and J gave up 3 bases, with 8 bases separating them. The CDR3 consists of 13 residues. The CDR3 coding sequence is TGCGCCAGCAGCTTGTTAGGGGACTACGAGCAGTACTTC. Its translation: CASSLLGDYEQYF.

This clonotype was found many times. The CDR3 nucleotides are TGCGCCAGCAGCCTCTTGTCGAGCGGGAGCACAGATACGCAGTATTTT. Translated: CASSLLSSGSTDTQYF. The V and J genes are TRBV4-1 and TRBJ2-3, with a weak D call TRBD2 (6 bases). This CDR3 is built from 16 residues. Deletions cut 4 bases from V and 0 bases from J, with 14 bases between. Germline V gives CDR1 MGHRA, CDR2 YSYEKL.

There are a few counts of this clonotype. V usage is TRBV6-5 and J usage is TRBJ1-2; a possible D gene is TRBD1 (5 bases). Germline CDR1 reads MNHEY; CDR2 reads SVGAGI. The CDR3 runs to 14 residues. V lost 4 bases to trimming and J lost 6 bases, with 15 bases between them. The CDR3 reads CASSFGRRGDGYTF. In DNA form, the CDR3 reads TGTGCCAGCAGTTTCGGCAGGAGAGGGGATGGCTACACCTTC.

CDR3 in amino acids: CASSEDSGRFNEQFF. The CDR3 bases are TGTGCCAGCAGTGAAGATAGCGGGAGATTCAATGAGCAGTTCTTC. The J gene is TRBJ2-1, the V gene TRBV2, with 9 bases aligning to TRBD2. The V and J ends lost 1 base and 6 bases, in that order; junction bases with no gene match: 4. The CDR3 is made up of 15 amino acids. CDR1 SNHLY and CDR2 FYNNEI come from the germline V gene.